This T cell receptor (beta chain) was documented in a study of blood T cell repertoires in COVID-19. V was trimmed by 0 bases and J by 7 bases, leaving 10 bases between them. Germline assignment: CDR1 SGHRS and CDR2 YFSETQ. There are 14 residues in the CDR3. The repertoire was sequenced with immunoSEQ multiplex PCR; TCRdb's copy has only in-frame clones and lacks some. The repertoire holds about 230,000 clones, with 70% to 90% as singletons. This clone was recorded a few times. This sequence joins TRBV5-1 and TRBJ2-2; TRBD2 might be the D (5 bases). This clonotype was obtained from a man aged 50 to 60 with COVID-19, enrolled during active disease. The specimen sequenced was peripheral blood. The CDR3: CASSLAFEGGELFF. The DNA of the CDR3 is TGCGCCAGCAGCTTGGCTTTCGAGGGCGGGGAGCTGTTTTTT.